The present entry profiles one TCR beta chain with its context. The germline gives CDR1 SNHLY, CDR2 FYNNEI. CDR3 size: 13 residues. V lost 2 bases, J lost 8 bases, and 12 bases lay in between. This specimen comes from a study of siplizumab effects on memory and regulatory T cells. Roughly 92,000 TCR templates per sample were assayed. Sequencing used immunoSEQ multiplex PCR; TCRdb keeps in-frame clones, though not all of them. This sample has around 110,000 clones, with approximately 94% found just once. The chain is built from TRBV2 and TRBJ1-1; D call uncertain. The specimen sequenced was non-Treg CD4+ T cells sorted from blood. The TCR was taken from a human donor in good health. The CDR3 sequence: CASSERQTGEAFF. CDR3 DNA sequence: TGTGCCAGCAGTGAAAGACAAACGGGCGAAGCTTTCTTT.